These 20 T cell receptor beta chains originate from one sample sequenced in a study of control samples from healthy donors and cancer patients. Generated by immunoSEQ multiplex PCR, the TCRdb table keeps only in-frame clones and is missing some. The sample comprises over 200,000 clones, around 80% of which are singletons, and 13% rests with the top ten. Sequenced input: PBMCs. Source of these receptors: an older woman with lung cancer.

This clone is a singleton in its sample. The CDR3 loop reads CASSYTGGDSPLHF. CDR3 DNA sequence: TGTGCCAGCAGTTACACAGGGGGAGATTCACCCCTCCACTTT. J is TRBJ1-6 and V is TRBV6-6; 8 nucleotides agree with TRBD1. V lost 2 bases and J lost 8; bases outside the gene matches: 2. The CDR3 totals 14 residues. From germline, CDR1 is MNHNY and CDR2 SVGAGI (reference sequence).

In regard to this clone: The missing conserved phenylalanine or tryptophan at the end of this CDR3 makes a read error likely. The limits of the CDR3 on the DNA are not certain, so only TCRdb's listed CDR3 is given. The V call is TRBV27, the J call TRBJ1-1; TRBD1 was called by the table and not checked on the DNA. Germline loops: CDR1 MNHEY, CDR2 SMNVEV (reference sequence). The CDR3 sequence runs 15 residues, both termini included. CDR3 loop: CASSPRQGQGAPLFL.

This chain links TRBV28 with TRBJ2-7; D is possibly TRBD1 or TRBD2 (5 bases each). CDR3 size: 15 residues. Trimming took off 2 bases at V and 9 bases at J, with 20 bases between the two ends. Germline CDR1 reads MDHEN; CDR2 reads SYDVKM. CDR3 coding DNA: TGTGCCAGCAGTTTAACAGGAGGCTGGGTAATGGCGCAGTACTTC. Translation gives CASSLTGGWVMAQYF. The entire variable domain, with the rest obtained from reference TRBV28 and TRBJ2-7, is as follows: DVKVTQSSRYLVKRTGEKVFLECVQDMDHENMFWYRQDPGLGLRLIYFSYDVKMKEKGDIPEGYSVSREKKERFSLILESASTNQTSMYLCASSLTGGWVMAQYFGPGTRLTVT.

The chain has TRBV6-5 and TRBJ1-5; D ambiguous. CDR1 and CDR2 from the germline V gene are MNHEY and SVGAGI. V lost 5 bases and J lost 5, with 10 bases in between. CDR3 length: 13 amino acids. CDR3 sequence reads: CASSTDGDQPQHF. CDR3 coding DNA: TGTGCCAGCAGTACGGACGGGGATCAGCCCCAGCATTTT.

The chain recombines TRBV10-3 with TRBJ1-1; TRBD1 matches 12 bases. The CDR3 totals 14 residues. Germline V lookup: CDR1 ENHRY, CDR2 SYGVKD. V dropped 0 bases and J dropped 9; count of bases not matched to a gene: 2. CDR3 bases: TGTGCCATCAGTGAGTCGGGACAGGGGGCGAAAGCTTTCTTT. Protein sequence: CAISESGQGAKAFF.

On this clone itself: Different DNA sequences within this sample yield the same CDR3. The chain combines TRBV20-1 with TRBJ2-4; 10 bases are shared with TRBD1. There are 14 residues in the CDR3. Germline V gene data show CDR1 as DFQATT and CDR2 as SNEGSKA (reference sequence). V gave up 3 bases and J gave up 4 bases; unmatched junction bases: 3. CDR3 region: CSASDRGLKNIQYF. CDR3 coding DNA: TGCAGTGCTAGTGACAGGGGGCTGAAAAACATTCAGTACTTC.

The chain joins TRBV10-2 to TRBJ1-1; D is possibly TRBD1 (5 bases). This CDR3 region has 16 residues. Germline CDR1 and CDR2: WSHSY and SAAADI. V dropped 2 bases and J dropped 1 base, with 14 bases sitting between them. DNA for the CDR3: TGCGCCAGCAGTGAGGGGCGGGGCTACCCGAACACTGAAGCTTTCTTT. Translated, it gives CASSEGRGYPNTEAFF.

The V and J genes are TRBV11-3 and TRBJ2-2; 7 positions match TRBD1. The CDR3 covers 16 residues. J was trimmed by 0 bases and V by 5 bases; bases with no gene match: 6. Germline CDR1 is SGHNT and CDR2 is YENEEA. The CDR3 spells CASSARQGSNTGELFF. The CDR3 bases are TGTGCCAGCAGCGCACGACAGGGATCGAACACCGGGGAGCTGTTTTTT.

The V call is TRBV9, the J call TRBJ2-1; TRBD2 matches 7 bases. J lost 6 bases, V lost 2 bases, and 8 bases had no gene match. The germline gives CDR1 SGDLS, CDR2 YYNGEE. This CDR3 contains 15 residues. The CDR3 region has the DNA TGTGCCAGCAGCGTGGGAGGGACGGTCTCCAATGAGCAGTTCTTC. The encoded protein is CASSVGGTVSNEQFF. The complete variable domain, with remaining parts taken from reference TRBV9 and TRBJ2-1, reads DSGVTQTPKHLITATGQRVTLRCSPRSGDLSVYWYQQSLDQGLQFLIQYYNGEERAKGNILERFSAQQFPDLHSELNLSSLELGDSALYFCASSVGGTVSNEQFFGPGTRLTVL.

This chain links TRBV10-3 with TRBJ2-6, with D perhaps matching TRBD1 (6 bases). This CDR3 has 16 residues. Deletions cut 0 bases from V and 0 bases from J, with 6 bases between. Germline CDR1 ENHRY, CDR2 SYGVKD. The CDR3 loop is CAISESQGSGANVLTF. The DNA of the CDR3 is TGTGCCATCAGTGAGTCACAGGGCTCTGGGGCCAACGTCCTGACTTTC.

The rearrangement uses TRBV11-2 and TRBJ1-1, with D tentatively TRBD1 (6 bases). The CDR3 consists of 15 residues. V lost 2 bases and J 5 bases, leaving 15 bases between the germline ends. Germline CDR1 reads SGHAT; CDR2 reads FQNNGV. The CDR3 here is CASSLSAGAGTEAFF. Here the CDR3 DNA reads TGTGCCAGCAGCTTAAGTGCAGGGGCGGGAACTGAAGCTTTCTTT.

The rearrangement uses TRBV6-5 and TRBJ1-2, with D perhaps TRBD1 (5 bases). The V end was cut by 6 bases, the J end by 6 bases, with 17 bases between. The CDR3 is 14 amino acids. CDR1 and CDR2 from the germline V gene are MNHEY and SVGAGI. The CDR3 loop reads CASRPDISMDGYTF. The CDR3 nucleotides read TGTGCCAGCAGGCCGGACATATCTATGGATGGCTACACCTTC.

This CDR3 is CASSDRRDSLNTEAFF. CDR3 coding DNA: TGTGCCAGCAGTGATCGCCGGGACAGCCTGAACACTGAAGCTTTCTTT. V is TRBV6-1 and J is TRBJ1-1, with 7 bases matching TRBD1. The CDR3 is made up of 16 amino acids. The V and J ends lost 3 bases and 0 bases, in that order; junction bases with no gene match: 7. The V gene's germline CDR1 is MNHNS and CDR2 SASEGT.

The chain links TRBV11-2 to TRBJ2-7, with D unresolved. V lost 2 bases, J lost 6 bases, and 8 bases lay in between. There are 12 residues in the CDR3. Germline-derived CDR1 and CDR2 are SGHAT and FQNNGV. CDR3 sequence: CASSLYVSEQYF. DNA of the CDR3: TGTGCCAGCAGCTTATACGTGAGCGAGCAGTACTTC. The entire variable domain, with the rest obtained from reference TRBV11-2 and TRBJ2-7, is as follows: EAGVAQSPRYKIIEKRQSVAFWCNPISGHATLYWYQQILGQGPKLLIQFQNNGVVDDSQLPKDRFSAERLKGVDSTLKIQPAKLEDSAVYLCASSLYVSEQYFGPGTRLTVT.

The J gene is TRBJ2-7, the V gene TRBV11-2; D gene uncertain. V lost 3 bases to trimming and J lost 1 base, with 7 bases between them. Germline V gene data show CDR1 as SGHAT and CDR2 as FQNNGV. The CDR3 is made up of 13 amino acids. This chain's CDR3 is CASSFAQSYEQYF. The CDR3 nucleotides read TGTGCCAGCAGCTTCGCGCAGTCCTACGAGCAGTACTTC.

The J gene is TRBJ2-1, the V gene TRBV18, with D perhaps matching TRBD1 (6 bases). This CDR3 has 16 amino acids. V was clipped by 2 bases and J by 9 bases, with 20 bases between them. Germline CDR1 is KGHSH and CDR2 is LQKENI. The CDR3 spells CASSPSLPTGRSEQFF. The CDR3 bases are TGTGCCAGCTCACCATCTCTCCCCACAGGGCGTAGTGAGCAGTTCTTC.

V and J are TRBV12-3 or TRBV12-4 and TRBJ2-7, with D perhaps TRBD1 (6 bases). V was clipped by 5 bases and J by 3 bases, with 11 bases between them. This CDR3 spans 13 amino acids. The CDR3 loop reads CASSIDRRYEQYF. Written as DNA, the CDR3 is TGTGCCAGCAGTATTGACAGGCGCTACGAGCAGTACTTC.

This clone showed up just a few times. The rearrangement links TRBV24-1 to TRBJ2-1; 9 positions agree with TRBD2. Germline values: CDR1 KGHDR, CDR2 SFDVKD. J was trimmed by 2 bases and V by 4 bases; bases with no gene match: 5. The CDR3 length is 16 residues. The CDR3 sequence: CATSETGTSTYNEQFF. For the CDR3, the DNA is TGTGCCACCAGTGAGACCGGGACTAGCACCTACAATGAGCAGTTCTTC.

J is TRBJ2-3 and V is TRBV5-1, with D possibly called TRBD1 or TRBD2 (5 bases each). The CDR3 is 15 amino acids. Germline CDR1 reads SGHRS; CDR2 reads YFSETQ. Trimming shortened V by 0 bases and J by 8 bases, and 16 bases separated the two germline ends. The DNA of the CDR3 is TGCGCCAGCAGCTTGGAGGCCTCTGGGGGTGGTACGCAGTATTTT. It is translated as CASSLEASGGGTQYF.

V and J are TRBV28 and TRBJ2-2; D uncertain. Germline V gene lookup returns CDR1 MDHEN and CDR2 SYDVKM. The CDR3 is made up of 14 amino acids. Trimming took 5 bases from V and 1 from J, leaving 8 bases between them. The CDR3 DNA reads TGTGCCAGCAGTCCCGACTGGAACACCGGGGAGCTGTTTTTT. Translation gives CASSPDWNTGELFF. Based on the CDR3 plus reference TRBV28 and TRBJ2-2, the full variable domain is DVKVTQSSRYLVKRTGEKVFLECVQDMDHENMFWYRQDPGLGLRLIYFSYDVKMKEKGDIPEGYSVSREKKERFSLILESASTNQTSMYLCASSPDWNTGELFFGEGSRLTVL.